The 7 T cell receptor beta chains below come from one sample, sequenced in a study of T cell repertoires in cytomegalovirus infection. Their specific antigens are unknown. TCRdb fed the reads into MiXCR, producing one record per CDR3 protein. The sample holds 570,000 or so distinct CDR3 sequences, around 40% seen once. The sequences come from cultured PBMCs, collected from culture after CMV antigen stimulation. Receptor source: a human donor in good health (CMV status not recorded). Some clones in this sample may be carry-over from other donors' samples.

In its sample, this clonotype was seen a few times. The chain combines TRBV28 with TRBJ2-7, with unresolved D. The CDR3 has 11 amino acids. Germline CDR1 reads MDHEN; CDR2 reads SYDVKM. V lost 6 bases and J lost 2, with 5 bases in between. CDR3 in DNA: TGTGCCAGCAGGGGGACCTACGAGCAGTACTTC. Its protein product is CASRGTYEQYF.

A few counts support this clonotype. V usage is TRBV7-4 and J usage is TRBJ1-2; tentative D call: TRBD1 (6 bases). V was cut by 3 bases and J by 6 bases, with 11 bases left in between. The CDR3 consists of 13 residues. Germline V gives CDR1 SGHVT, CDR2 SQSDAQ. This CDR3 reads CASSFEGENGYTF. CDR3 bases: TGTGCCAGCAGCTTCGAGGGGGAGAATGGCTACACCTTC.

The gene calls are TRBV4-1 and TRBJ1-2; 9 nucleotides agree with TRBD1. Trimming at V came to 4 bases and at J to 4 bases, leaving 4 bases not matched to a gene. CDR1 MGHRA and CDR2 YSYEKL come from the germline V gene. The CDR3 extends over 14 amino acids. The CDR3 region has the DNA TGCGCCAGCAGCCTCGGACAGGGGACCTATGGCTACACCTTC. Translated, it gives CASSLGQGTYGYTF.

The chain combines TRBV20-1 with TRBJ2-5; 13 bases agree with TRBD2. Germline values: CDR1 DFQATT, CDR2 SNEGSKA (reference sequence). After removal of 4 bases from V and 6 bases from J, the junction contained 5 bases not matched to a gene. The CDR3 runs to 14 residues. CDR3 DNA sequence: TGCAGTGCTACAGGACTAGCGGGAGAACAGACCCAGTACTTC. Amino acids: CSATGLAGEQTQYF.

This chain joins TRBV4-1 and TRBJ2-7; D might be TRBD1 (6 bases). CDR1 MGHRA and CDR2 YSYEKL come from the germline V gene. With 1 base removed from V and 6 bases from J, the gap between germline ends came to 13 bases. The CDR3 totals 14 residues. CDR3 protein: CASSQVARGGEQYF. For the CDR3, the DNA is TGCGCCAGCAGCCAAGTTGCCAGGGGTGGCGAGCAGTACTTC.

V and J are TRBV7-9 and TRBJ1-1; D is perhaps TRBD1 (6 bases). This CDR3 has 15 residues. V shed 5 bases and J shed 1 base, with 14 bases lying between them. Germline CDR1 SEHNR, CDR2 FQNEAQ (reference sequence). In DNA form, the CDR3 reads TGTGCCAGCAGCCCCCTGGTACAGGGGAACACTGAAGCTTTCTTT. It yields the protein CASSPLVQGNTEAFF.

The rearrangement links TRBV11-2 to TRBJ2-7; D is uncertain. The CDR3 extends over 14 amino acids. Germline CDR1 is SGHAT and CDR2 is FQNNGV. V lost 5 bases and J 7 bases, leaving 18 bases between the germline ends. The CDR3 reads CASSLGPVGGEQYF. The CDR3, as DNA: TGTGCCAGCAGCCTAGGGCCTGTGGGTGGGGAGCAGTACTTC.